The 22 T cell receptor beta chains below were found in one sample sequenced in a study of molecular identifiers for immune sequencing clone quantification. Via MiXCR, TCRdb re-called the PCR reads, giving one row per CDR3 protein. Here the sample spans around 470,000 distinct CDR3 sequences, over 20% being singletons. Sequenced input: naive CD8+ T cells from blood, with Jurkat cell RNA spiked in. Subset of the sample: FACS-sorted CD8+CD4-CCR7+CD45RA+ naive T cells. These receptors all stem from a human donor in good health. Some libraries in this study had Jurkat cell RNA spiked in.

This sequence joins TRBV3-1 and TRBJ2-7, with D uncertain. The CDR3 is 12 residues long. Germline CDR1 LGHDT, CDR2 YNNKEL (reference sequence). Trimming pared 2 bases from V and 1 base from J, leaving 3 bases between. CDR3 protein: CASSQFSYEQYF. In nucleotides, the CDR3 is TGTGCCAGCAGCCAATTTTCCTACGAGCAGTACTTC.

This clonotype showed up many times. The CDR3 region has the DNA TGTGCCAGCAGCCAAGAAGAAGGGTTTTACTACGAGCAGTACTTC. This encodes CASSQEEGFYYEQYF. The chain employs TRBV14 and TRBJ2-7; D uncertain. The CDR3 runs to 15 residues. Germline V gives CDR1 SGHDN, CDR2 FVKESK. V lost 0 bases, J lost 3 bases, and 12 bases lay in between. The complete variable domain, with remaining parts taken from reference TRBV14 and TRBJ2-7, reads EAGVTQFPSHSVIEKGQTVTLRCDPISGHDNLYWYRRVMGKEIKFLLHFVKESKQDESGMPNNRFLAERTGGTYSTLKVQPAELEDSGVYFCASSQEEGFYYEQYFGPGTRLTVT.

This clonotype was recorded a few times. The chain employs TRBV6-2 or TRBV6-3 and TRBJ1-1; D not resolved. Germline V gene sequence: CDR1 MNHEY, CDR2 SVGEGT. V was shortened by 5 bases and J by 4 bases, with 11 bases between the two germline ends. The CDR3 has 13 amino acids. CDR3 in amino acids: CASSNGFGTEAFF. The DNA for the CDR3 is TGTGCCAGCAGTAACGGTTTTGGCACTGAAGCTTTCTTT.

The chain has TRBV6-4 and TRBJ2-1, with no clear D. V gave up 3 bases and J gave up 3 bases, with 9 bases separating them. The CDR3 spans 14 residues. CDR1 MRHNA and CDR2 SNTAGT come from the germline V gene. CDR3 loop: CASSENTDYNEQFF. The CDR3 bases are TGTGCCAGCAGTGAAAATACAGACTACAATGAGCAGTTCTTC.

The V call is TRBV19, the J call TRBJ1-1, with D hard to call. V was cut by 5 bases and J by 5 bases, with 15 bases left in between. Germline lookup yields CDR1 LNHDA and CDR2 SQIVND (reference sequence). The CDR3 extends over 14 amino acids. CDR3 loop: CASSSGPPITEAFF. CDR3 sequence (DNA): TGTGCCAGTAGTTCAGGACCCCCAATAACTGAAGCTTTCTTT. The whole variable domain, remainder taken from reference TRBV19 and TRBJ1-1, is DGGITQSPKYLFRKEGQNVTLSCEQNLNHDAMYWYRQDPGQGLRLIYYSQIVNDFQKGDIAEGYSVSREKKESFPLTVTSAQKNPTAFYLCASSSGPPITEAFFGQGTRLTVV.

The sample holds many counts of this clonotype. The rearrangement uses TRBV4-3 and TRBJ2-7; D gene unclear. This CDR3 comprises 16 residues. Germline V gene lookup returns CDR1 LGHNA and CDR2 YSLEER. V lost 1 base and J lost 0, with 13 bases in between. The DNA for the CDR3 is TGCGCCAGCAGCCAAGCTCGGGCAGGAAGCTCCTACGAGCAGTACTTC. Translating it yields CASSQARAGSSYEQYF.

The gene calls are TRBV19 and TRBJ2-6; D may correspond to TRBD1 or TRBD2 (5 bases each). The CDR3 totals 17 residues. Trimming cost V 1 base and J 1 base, with 11 bases left between them. Germline V lookup: CDR1 LNHDA, CDR2 SQIVND (reference sequence). Written as DNA, the CDR3 is TGTGCCAGTAGTATAGGGACCGGGGCATCTGGGGCCAACGTCCTGACTTTC. Translation: CASSIGTGASGANVLTF.

In its sample, this clonotype was seen many times. The genes are TRBV28 and TRBJ1-1; D is ambiguous. V lost 3 bases to trimming and J lost 3 bases, with 17 bases between them. The CDR3 is 16 residues long. CDR1 MDHEN and CDR2 SYDVKM come from the germline V gene. The CDR3 loop reads CASSLSLDRSDTEAFF. The CDR3 bases are TGTGCCAGCAGTTTGTCCTTAGATCGTTCGGACACTGAAGCTTTCTTT.

The V and J genes are TRBV5-4 and TRBJ2-7, with 7 bases aligning to TRBD2. The CDR3 is made up of 12 amino acids. The J segment lost 6 bases and the V segment lost 3 bases, leaving 3 bases of the junction unmatched. The germline CDR1 and CDR2 sequences are SGHNT and YYREEE (reference sequence). The CDR3 reads CASSYGLVEQYF. CDR3 DNA: TGTGCCAGCAGCTACGGACTAGTCGAGCAGTACTTC. The whole variable domain, filled in from reference TRBV5-4 and TRBJ2-7, reads ETGVTQSPTHLIKTRGQQVTLRCSSQSGHNTVSWYQQALGQGPQFIFQYYREEENGRGNFPPRFSGLQFPNYSSELNVNALELDDSALYLCASSYGLVEQYFGPGTRLTVT.

This clonotype was counted many times. This chain joins TRBV30 and TRBJ1-1, with D hard to call. The CDR3 consists of 13 residues. Germline V gene data show CDR1 as GTSNPN and CDR2 as SVGIG (reference sequence). V lost 0 bases to trimming and J lost 5 bases, with 10 bases between them. CDR3 region: CAWSVGLLTEAFF. In nucleotides, the CDR3 is TGTGCCTGGAGTGTAGGGTTGTTGACTGAAGCTTTCTTT.

This clonotype was counted many times. The chain combines TRBV4-3 with TRBJ2-7; D is ambiguous. This CDR3 has 14 residues. Trimming stripped 0 bases from V and 0 bases from J, with 6 bases between. Germline CDR1 and CDR2: LGHNA and YSLEER. The CDR3 nucleotides read TGCGCCAGCAGCCAAGACAGGCCCTCCTACGAGCAGTACTTC. It translates to CASSQDRPSYEQYF.

This clonotype has more than one count but fewer than ten. This rearrangement joins TRBV30 to TRBJ1-1; D not certain. Per germline, CDR1 GTSNPN and CDR2 SVGIG (reference sequence). Trimming removed 2 bases at V and 7 bases at J, with 11 bases between. CDR3 size: 12 residues. The CDR3 DNA reads as TGTGCCTGGAGTACTGTGTCGAGTGAAGCTTTCTTT. This sequence encodes CAWSTVSSEAFF. The full variable domain, in which reference TRBV30 and TRBJ1-1 provide the parts outside the CDR3, is SQTIHQWPATLVQPVGSPLSLECTVEGTSNPNLYWYRQAAGRGLQLLFYSVGIGQISSEVPQNLSASRPQDRQFILSSKKLLLSDSGFYLCAWSTVSSEAFFGQGTRLTVV.

This clonotype was seen ten or more times. The chain has TRBV7-9 and TRBJ2-7, with 9 nucleotides matching TRBD1. V shed 5 bases, J shed 3 bases, and the junction held 8 bases outside the gene matches. This CDR3 has 15 residues. Germline V gene data show CDR1 as SEHNR and CDR2 as FQNEAQ (reference sequence). The CDR3 nucleotides are TGTGCCAGCAGCCCGAGGACAGGGGACTTCTACGAGCAGTACTTC. Translating gives CASSPRTGDFYEQYF.

In this sample, this clonotype turned up a few times. V is TRBV19 and J is TRBJ2-3, with TRBD1 matching 9 bases. Trimming removed 3 bases from V and 6 bases from J; junction bases left unmatched: 7. CDR1 is LNHDA and CDR2 is SQIVND in the germline V gene (reference sequence). The CDR3 has 15 residues. The CDR3 protein is CASSIAGQGLDTQYF. The CDR3, as DNA: TGTGCCAGTAGTATCGCCGGACAGGGGTTGGATACGCAGTATTTT.

The rearrangement uses TRBV7-3 and TRBJ2-3; 7 nucleotides agree with TRBD2. The CDR3 extends over 15 amino acids. CDR1 and CDR2 (germline): SGHTA, FQGTGA. The V gene end was trimmed by 4 bases and the J gene end by 1 base; junction bases not matched to a gene: 5. Written as DNA, the CDR3 is TGTGCCAGCAGCTCCAGCGGGATCGGCACAGATACGCAGTATTTT. Translating it yields CASSSSGIGTDTQYF.

This clonotype showed up just once. The DNA for the CDR3 is TGTGCCAGCGAGGAGGGGGTGACGGACACAGATACGCAGTATTTT. This sequence encodes CASEEGVTDTDTQYF. V and J are TRBV2 and TRBJ2-3, with D perhaps being TRBD1 or TRBD2 (6 bases each). V lost 8 bases to trimming and J lost 2 bases, with 17 bases between them. The CDR3 has 15 amino acids. Germline assignment: CDR1 SNHLY and CDR2 FYNNEI. The full variable domain, in which reference TRBV2 and TRBJ2-3 provide the parts outside the CDR3, is EPEVTQTPSHQVTQMGQEVILRCVPISNHLYFYWYRQILGQKVEFLVSFYNNEISEKSEIFDDQFSVERPDGSNFTLKIRSTKLEDSAMYFCASEEGVTDTDTQYFGPGTRLTVL.

The table lists this clonotype with a few counts. CDR3 residues: CASSLVDRRDYGYTF. CDR3 nucleotides: TGTGCCAGCAGCTTAGTGGACAGGCGAGACTATGGCTACACCTTC. This chain joins TRBV7-8 and TRBJ1-2; 7 bases map to TRBD1. V trimming: 1 base; J trimming: 3 bases; junction bases outside the gene matches: 5. Germline CDR1 is SGHVS and CDR2 is FQNEAQ. CDR3 length: 15 amino acids.

This clonotype has ten or more counts. The chain carries TRBV20-1 and TRBJ2-3; 7 nucleotides agree with TRBD2. V shed 1 base and J 4 bases; nucleotides not matched to a gene: 8. The CDR3 spans 15 residues. CDR1 DFQATT and CDR2 SNEGSKA come from the germline V gene (reference sequence). CDR3 in amino acids: CSARGQRGVADTQYF. The CDR3 DNA is TGCAGTGCTAGAGGGCAACGGGGGGTTGCAGATACGCAGTATTTT.

The rearrangement links TRBV7-9 to TRBJ2-3; TRBD1 agrees at 11 bases. CDR1 is SEHNR and CDR2 is FQNEAQ in the germline V gene (reference sequence). V gave up 5 bases and J gave up 0 bases; unmatched junction bases: 4. The CDR3 runs to 16 residues. The CDR3 coding sequence is TGTGCCAGCAGCGATGGGACAGGGGGAAGCACAGATACGCAGTATTTT. Translation: CASSDGTGGSTDTQYF.

This clonotype was found many times. This rearrangement joins TRBV28 to TRBJ2-7, with 8 bases lining up with TRBD2. The V and J ends lost 6 bases and 3 bases, in that order; junction bases with no gene match: 10. The CDR3 contains 15 residues. Germline values: CDR1 MDHEN, CDR2 SYDVKM. The CDR3 bases are TGTGCCAGCAGCCCCCGGCGCGGGGGGAACTACGAGCAGTACTTC. Residues: CASSPRRGGNYEQYF.

This rearrangement joins TRBV14 to TRBJ1-2; weak D call: TRBD1 (5 bases). The CDR3 sequence is 15 residues long. V was cut by 3 bases and J by 5 bases, with 16 bases left in between. Germline lookup yields CDR1 SGHDN and CDR2 FVKESK. CDR3 sequence reads: CASSQNGASRYGYTF. The CDR3 DNA reads as TGTGCCAGCAGCCAGAATGGGGCCAGCCGTTATGGCTACACCTTC.

In this sample, this clonotype turned up many times. The rearrangement joins TRBV5-4 to TRBJ2-3, with no clear D. Looked up from germline, CDR1 is SGHNT and CDR2 is YYREEE (reference sequence). The V gene lost 1 base and the J gene lost 4 bases, with 7 bases spanning the gap. This CDR3 has 13 residues. The CDR3 nucleotides read TGTGCCAGCAGCTTGTATGATCCAGATACGCAGTATTTT. It specifies CASSLYDPDTQYF.